This T cell receptor (beta chain) was observed in a study of cytomegalovirus exposure and HLA in healthy donors. Overall study context: Early released data had 65 million to 100 million unique TCRs, all coming from HLA-typed donors.

Study-level results: The authors later linked a missense DCLRE1C variant to TCR beta V- and J-gene trimming. Later work found that TCR association rates differed between HLA loci; DRB1 had the most and HLA-C the fewest. CMV serostatus was the sole immune exposure information available.

The length of the CDR3 is 14 residues. V trimming: 5 bases; J trimming: 1 base; junction bases outside the gene matches: 4. Germline V gene data show CDR1 as SGHVS and CDR2 as FNYEAQ. PCR employed 60 Vbeta and 13 Jbeta primers. Clones were read by immunoSEQ multiplex PCR, and TCRdb kept only the in-frame ones, dropping some. This sample has about 160,000 clones, with around four fifths found just once. Regarding this clone: The antigen is not known.

The sequencing sample was made of PBMCs. This sequence was found in a woman under 30 in good health and CMV-seronegative. This chain connects TRBV7-6 to TRBJ2-5; TRBD2 matches 7 bases. This CDR3 reads CASSRGGPQETQYF. CDR3 DNA sequence: TGTGCCAGCAGCCGGGGAGGGCCCCAAGAGACCCAGTACTTC.